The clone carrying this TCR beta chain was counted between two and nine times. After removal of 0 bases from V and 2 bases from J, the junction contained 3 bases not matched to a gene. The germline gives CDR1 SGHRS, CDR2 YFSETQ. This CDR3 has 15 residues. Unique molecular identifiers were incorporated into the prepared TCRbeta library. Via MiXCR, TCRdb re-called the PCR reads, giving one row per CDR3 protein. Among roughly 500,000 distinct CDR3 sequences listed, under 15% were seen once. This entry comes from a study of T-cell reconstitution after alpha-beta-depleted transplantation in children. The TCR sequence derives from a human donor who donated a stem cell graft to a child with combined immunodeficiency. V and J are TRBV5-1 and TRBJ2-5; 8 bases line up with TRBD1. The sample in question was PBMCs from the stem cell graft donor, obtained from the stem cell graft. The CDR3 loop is CASSLAGGYQETQYF. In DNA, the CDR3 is TGCGCCAGCAGCTTGGCAGGGGGCTATCAAGAGACCCAGTACTTC.